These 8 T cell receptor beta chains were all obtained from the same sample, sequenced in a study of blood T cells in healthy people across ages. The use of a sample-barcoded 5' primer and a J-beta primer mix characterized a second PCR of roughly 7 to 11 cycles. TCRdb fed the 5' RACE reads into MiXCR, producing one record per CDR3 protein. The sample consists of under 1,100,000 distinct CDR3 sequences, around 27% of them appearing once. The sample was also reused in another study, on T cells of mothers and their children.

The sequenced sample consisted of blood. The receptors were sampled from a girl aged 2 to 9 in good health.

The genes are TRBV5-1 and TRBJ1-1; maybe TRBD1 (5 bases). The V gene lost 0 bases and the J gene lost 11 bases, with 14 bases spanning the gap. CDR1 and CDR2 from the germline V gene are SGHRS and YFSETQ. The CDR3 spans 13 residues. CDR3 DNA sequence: TGCGCCAGCAGCTTGGCCGGGGCAGGGATTGCTTTCTTT. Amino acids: CASSLAGAGIAFF. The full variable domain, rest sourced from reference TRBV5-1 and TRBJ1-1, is KAGVTQTPRYLIKTRGQQVTLSCSPISGHRSVSWYQQTPGQGLQFLFEYFSETQRNKGNFPGRFSGRQFSNSRSEMNVSTLELGDSALYLCASSLAGAGIAFFGQGTRLTVV.

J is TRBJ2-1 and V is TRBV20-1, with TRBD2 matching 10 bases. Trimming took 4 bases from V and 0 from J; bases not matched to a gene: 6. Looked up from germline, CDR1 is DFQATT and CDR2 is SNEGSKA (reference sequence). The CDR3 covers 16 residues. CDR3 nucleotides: TGCAGTGCTACCCGGCTAGCGGGAGCCTCCTACAATGAGCAGTTCTTC. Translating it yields CSATRLAGASYNEQFF.

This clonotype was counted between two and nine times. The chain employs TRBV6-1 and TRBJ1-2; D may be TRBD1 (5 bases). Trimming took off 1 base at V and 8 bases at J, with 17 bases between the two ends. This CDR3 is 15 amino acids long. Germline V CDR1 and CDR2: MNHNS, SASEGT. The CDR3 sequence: CASSEESYVGEGYTF. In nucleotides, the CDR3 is TGTGCCAGCAGTGAAGAATCTTACGTGGGGGAAGGCTACACCTTC.

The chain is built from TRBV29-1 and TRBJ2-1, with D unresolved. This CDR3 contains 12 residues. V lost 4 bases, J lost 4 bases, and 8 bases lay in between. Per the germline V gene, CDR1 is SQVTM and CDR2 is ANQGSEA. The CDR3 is CSVGPIYNEQFF. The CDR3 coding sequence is TGCAGCGTTGGCCCCATATACAATGAGCAGTTCTTC.

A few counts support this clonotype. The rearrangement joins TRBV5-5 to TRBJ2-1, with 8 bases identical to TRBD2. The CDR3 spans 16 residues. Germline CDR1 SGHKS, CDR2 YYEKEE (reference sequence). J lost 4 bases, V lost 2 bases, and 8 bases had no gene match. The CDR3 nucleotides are TGTGCCAGCAGCTTTCAGGGACTAGGGCAATACAATGAGCAGTTCTTC. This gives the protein CASSFQGLGQYNEQFF.

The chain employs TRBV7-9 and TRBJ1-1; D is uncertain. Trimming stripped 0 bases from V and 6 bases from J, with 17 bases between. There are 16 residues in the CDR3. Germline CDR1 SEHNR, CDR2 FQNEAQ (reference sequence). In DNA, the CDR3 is TGTGCCAGCAGCTTAGCCGGTATCAGTATGTATCCTGAAGCTTTCTTT. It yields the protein CASSLAGISMYPEAFF.

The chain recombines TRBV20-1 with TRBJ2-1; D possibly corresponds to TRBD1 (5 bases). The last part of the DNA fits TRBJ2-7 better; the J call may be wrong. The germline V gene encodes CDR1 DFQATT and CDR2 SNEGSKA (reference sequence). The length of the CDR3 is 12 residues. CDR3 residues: CSATDSTYEQYF. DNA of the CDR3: TGCAGTGCTACCGACAGTACCTACGAGCAGTACTTC.

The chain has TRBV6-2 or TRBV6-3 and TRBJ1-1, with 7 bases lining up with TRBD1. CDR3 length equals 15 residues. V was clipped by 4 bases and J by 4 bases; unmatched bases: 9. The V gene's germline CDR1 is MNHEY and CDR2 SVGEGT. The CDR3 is CASSSGRGQSTEAFF. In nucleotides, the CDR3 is TGTGCCAGCAGTTCGGGGAGGGGGCAGTCCACTGAAGCTTTCTTT.